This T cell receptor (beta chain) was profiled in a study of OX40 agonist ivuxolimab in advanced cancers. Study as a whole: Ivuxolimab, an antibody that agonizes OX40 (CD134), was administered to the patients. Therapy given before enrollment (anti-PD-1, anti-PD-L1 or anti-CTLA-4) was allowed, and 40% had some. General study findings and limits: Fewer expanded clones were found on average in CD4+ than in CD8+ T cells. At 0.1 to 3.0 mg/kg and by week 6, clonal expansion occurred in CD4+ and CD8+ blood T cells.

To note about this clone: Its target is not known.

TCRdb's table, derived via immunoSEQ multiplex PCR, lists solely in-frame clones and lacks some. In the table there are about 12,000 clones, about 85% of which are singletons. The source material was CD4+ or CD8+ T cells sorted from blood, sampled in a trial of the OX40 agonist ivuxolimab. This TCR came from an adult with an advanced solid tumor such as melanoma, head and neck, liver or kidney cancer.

The DNA of the CDR3 is TGTGCCAGCAGCGCGACAGATAGTGCCTACGAGCAGTACTTC. Translation: CASSATDSAYEQYF. V and J are TRBV9 and TRBJ2-7; tentative D call: TRBD1 (5 bases). Germline CDR1 reads SGDLS; CDR2 reads YYNGEE. The V gene lost 3 bases and the J gene lost 2 bases, with 12 bases spanning the gap. The CDR3 consists of 14 residues.